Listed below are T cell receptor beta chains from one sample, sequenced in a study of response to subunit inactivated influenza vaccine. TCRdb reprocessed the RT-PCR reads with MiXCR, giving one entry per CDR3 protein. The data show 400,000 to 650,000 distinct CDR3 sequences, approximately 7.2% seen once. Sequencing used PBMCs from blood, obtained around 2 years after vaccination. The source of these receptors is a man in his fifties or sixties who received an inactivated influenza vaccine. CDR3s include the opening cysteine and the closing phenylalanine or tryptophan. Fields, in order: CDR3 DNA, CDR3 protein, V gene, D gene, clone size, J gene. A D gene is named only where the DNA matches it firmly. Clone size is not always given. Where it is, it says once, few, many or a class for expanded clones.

cdr3_nt: TGTGCCAGCAGCTTAACGGGGGACCCCCAGACTGAAGCTTTCTTT; cdr3_aa: CASSLTGDPQTEAFF; v_call: TRBV7-3; d_call: .; clone_size: few; j_call: TRBJ1-1
cdr3_nt: TGTGCCAGCAGCCCCGACCCGGGCTCCTACAATGAGCAGTTCTTC; cdr3_aa: CASSPDPGSYNEQFF; v_call: TRBV3-1; d_call: .; clone_size: .; j_call: TRBJ2-1
cdr3_nt: TGCGCCAGCACTGAAGCGGGAGGGCCAGGGGAGCAGTTCTTC; cdr3_aa: CASTEAGGPGEQFF; v_call: TRBV5-1; d_call: TRBD2; clone_size: .; j_call: TRBJ2-1
cdr3_nt: TGTGCCAGCGAGGGACTGACTATCTCTGGGGCCAACGTCCTGACTTTC; cdr3_aa: CASEGLTISGANVLTF; v_call: TRBV28; d_call: .; clone_size: few; j_call: TRBJ2-6
cdr3_nt: TGCAGTGCTAGAGATCGAAGACTAACGAGGCACGAGCAGTACTTC; cdr3_aa: CSARDRRLTRHEQYF; v_call: TRBV20-1; d_call: .; clone_size: few; j_call: TRBJ2-7
cdr3_nt: TGCAGTGCGGAGGACAGGTCAGATACGCAGTATTTT; cdr3_aa: CSAEDRSDTQYF; v_call: TRBV20-1; d_call: TRBD1; clone_size: .; j_call: TRBJ2-3
cdr3_nt: TGCGCCAGCAGTGAGTCCCGACAGTGGGTTCAGTACTTC; cdr3_aa: CASSESRQWVQYF; v_call: TRBV10-2; d_call: .; clone_size: many; j_call: TRBJ2-4
cdr3_nt: TGTGCCACCCGGACCCAGATTCAACAAGAGACCCAGTACTTC; cdr3_aa: CATRTQIQQETQYF; v_call: TRBV27; d_call: .; clone_size: .; j_call: TRBJ2-5
cdr3_nt: TGCAGTGCTGGGAGGGGAGGGACCTCCCTGGCCAACGTCCTGACTTTC; cdr3_aa: CSAGRGGTSLANVLTF; v_call: TRBV20-1; d_call: TRBD2; clone_size: many; j_call: TRBJ2-6
cdr3_nt: TGTGCCACCAGTGATTTGGGTCTGGGGGGTCATGAGCAGTTCTTC; cdr3_aa: CATSDLGLGGHEQFF; v_call: TRBV24-1; d_call: .; clone_size: .; j_call: TRBJ2-1
cdr3_nt: TGTGCCAGCAGTTGGGAGCTGTTTTTT; cdr3_aa: CASSWELFF; v_call: TRBV12-3/TRBV12-4; d_call: .; clone_size: .; j_call: TRBJ2-2
cdr3_nt: TGTGCCAGCAGCCCAAGGGGGGGACAGGGGTCCGAGCAGTACTTC; cdr3_aa: CASSPRGGQGSEQYF; v_call: TRBV7-8; d_call: TRBD1; clone_size: .; j_call: TRBJ2-7
cdr3_nt: TGCGCCAGCAGCCAGGCACAGGGGCAGGGGGAGACCCAGTACTTC; cdr3_aa: CASSQAQGQGETQYF; v_call: TRBV4-1; d_call: TRBD1; clone_size: .; j_call: TRBJ2-5
cdr3_nt: TGTGCCAGCAGTACCGCGACAGATACGCAGTATTTT; cdr3_aa: CASSTATDTQYF; v_call: TRBV6-6; d_call: .; clone_size: .; j_call: TRBJ2-3
cdr3_nt: TGTGCCAGCAGGGGGCCTAGCGGATACAACACCGGGGAGCTGTTTTTT; cdr3_aa: CASRGPSGYNTGELFF; v_call: TRBV2; d_call: TRBD2; clone_size: .; j_call: TRBJ2-2
cdr3_nt: TGCAGTGCTAGAATGCCAGGGAAAGGCGAGCAGTACTTC; cdr3_aa: CSARMPGKGEQYF; v_call: TRBV20-1; d_call: .; clone_size: few; j_call: TRBJ2-7
cdr3_nt: TGTGCCAGCAGCCCCAACAGGGTGTCAACCAAAAACATTCAGTACTTC; cdr3_aa: CASSPNRVSTKNIQYF; v_call: TRBV7-8; d_call: .; clone_size: .; j_call: TRBJ2-4
cdr3_nt: TGTGCCAGCACTACTCGGGGGGGCCGGGAGACCCAGTACTTC; cdr3_aa: CASTTRGGRETQYF; v_call: TRBV7-2; d_call: TRBD2; clone_size: few; j_call: TRBJ2-5
cdr3_nt: TGTGCCAGCAGCTTTTTGGGAGTTAGCACCGGGGAGCTGTTTTTT; cdr3_aa: CASSFLGVSTGELFF; v_call: TRBV7-9; d_call: .; clone_size: .; j_call: TRBJ2-2
cdr3_nt: TGTGCCAGCAGCTTAGCGCTTGTTGGTACTAATGAAAAACTGTTTTTT; cdr3_aa: CASSLALVGTNEKLFF; v_call: TRBV7-9; d_call: .; clone_size: .; j_call: TRBJ1-4
cdr3_nt: TGCGCCAGCAGCTTGTTGGGGAGATTGCAAGAGACCCAGTACTTC; cdr3_aa: CASSLLGRLQETQYF; v_call: TRBV5-1; d_call: .; clone_size: .; j_call: TRBJ2-5
cdr3_nt: TGTGCCAGCAGCTTAGCCAGGGGGCATACGCAGTATTTT; cdr3_aa: CASSLARGHTQYF; v_call: TRBV7-9; d_call: TRBD1; clone_size: .; j_call: TRBJ2-3
cdr3_nt: TGTGCCAGCAGCGTCGGGACAGTTTCTCGTGAAGAGCAGTACTTC; cdr3_aa: CASSVGTVSREEQYF; v_call: TRBV9; d_call: TRBD1; clone_size: few; j_call: TRBJ2-7
cdr3_nt: TGCAGTGCTAGAGCTGGGACTAGCGGGAGATCAGATACGCAGTATTTT; cdr3_aa: CSARAGTSGRSDTQYF; v_call: TRBV20-1; d_call: TRBD2; clone_size: few; j_call: TRBJ2-3
cdr3_nt: TGCGCCAGCAGCTTGGCGCCACAGGGAAGCACAGATACGCAGTATTTT; cdr3_aa: CASSLAPQGSTDTQYF; v_call: TRBV5-1; d_call: .; clone_size: .; j_call: TRBJ2-3
cdr3_nt: TGTGCCAGCACCAGCGAGCGGGAGCTCTACGAGCAGTACTTC; cdr3_aa: CASTSERELYEQYF; v_call: TRBV7-9; d_call: TRBD2; clone_size: .; j_call: TRBJ2-7
cdr3_nt: TGCAGTGCTAGAAAGGCGGGACTGAACTTTAACAATGAGCAGTTCTTC; cdr3_aa: CSARKAGLNFNNEQFF; v_call: TRBV20-1; d_call: .; clone_size: few; j_call: TRBJ2-1
cdr3_nt: TGCAGTGCTAAGGGGGTGATAGATGAAAAACTGTTTTTT; cdr3_aa: CSAKGVIDEKLFF; v_call: TRBV20-1; d_call: .; clone_size: many; j_call: TRBJ1-4
cdr3_nt: TGTGCCATACGCCCGGGAGAGAGCCGCCATAGCACAGATACGCAGTATTTT; cdr3_aa: CAIRPGESRHSTDTQYF; v_call: TRBV10-3; d_call: .; clone_size: few; j_call: TRBJ2-3
cdr3_nt: TGTGCCAGCAGTTTACGGGCGGGGGGGCCATCCTACAATGAGCAGTTCTTC; cdr3_aa: CASSLRAGGPSYNEQFF; v_call: TRBV12-3/TRBV12-4; d_call: TRBD2; clone_size: few; j_call: TRBJ2-1
cdr3_nt: TGTGCCAGCAGCTTCACTTCCTACAATGAGCAGTTCTTC; cdr3_aa: CASSFTSYNEQFF; v_call: TRBV7-9; d_call: .; clone_size: .; j_call: TRBJ2-1
cdr3_nt: TGCGCCAGCAGCACACAGGGGGATGCTTCACCCCTCCACTTT; cdr3_aa: CASSTQGDASPLHF; v_call: TRBV5-1; d_call: TRBD1; clone_size: few; j_call: TRBJ1-6
cdr3_nt: TGCAGTGCTAGAGCCCCGGGACAGGGGTCCTACGAGCAGTACTTC; cdr3_aa: CSARAPGQGSYEQYF; v_call: TRBV20-1; d_call: TRBD1; clone_size: few; j_call: TRBJ2-7
cdr3_nt: TGTGCCAGCAGCCAAGGAGGGGGCGATGAAAAACTGTTTTTT; cdr3_aa: CASSQGGGDEKLFF; v_call: TRBV4-2; d_call: TRBD1; clone_size: .; j_call: TRBJ1-4
cdr3_nt: TGTGCCAGCAGGGGGTTCTCCTACGAGCAGTACTTC; cdr3_aa: CASRGFSYEQYF; v_call: TRBV12-3/TRBV12-4; d_call: .; clone_size: many; j_call: TRBJ2-7
cdr3_nt: TGTGCCAGCAGTTTAAAAAGGGACGGGACAAAACTGTTTTTT; cdr3_aa: CASSLKRDGTKLFF; v_call: TRBV27; d_call: .; clone_size: few; j_call: TRBJ1-4
cdr3_nt: TGTGCCAGCATCGTCAGGGGACGCAAGGCAGATACGCAGTATTTT; cdr3_aa: CASIVRGRKADTQYF; v_call: TRBV28; d_call: .; clone_size: few; j_call: TRBJ2-3
cdr3_nt: TGCAGTGCTGGAGATTGGGGGCCGAATGAGCAGTTCTTC; cdr3_aa: CSAGDWGPNEQFF; v_call: TRBV20-1; d_call: .; clone_size: .; j_call: TRBJ2-1
cdr3_nt: TGTGCCAGCAGTTACGTGGGCAAAAACATTCAGTACTTC; cdr3_aa: CASSYVGKNIQYF; v_call: TRBV2; d_call: .; clone_size: .; j_call: TRBJ2-4
cdr3_nt: TGTGCCAGCAGCCCGCGGCAGGGGTCAACCTACGAGCAGTACTTC; cdr3_aa: CASSPRQGSTYEQYF; v_call: TRBV7-2; d_call: .; clone_size: .; j_call: TRBJ2-7
cdr3_nt: TGTGCCACCAGCAGAGATCTCGGTACAGAGACCCAGTACTTC; cdr3_aa: CATSRDLGTETQYF; v_call: TRBV15; d_call: .; clone_size: few; j_call: TRBJ2-5
cdr3_nt: TGTGCCAGCAGCCCCACGGGGGTCTCCTACGAGCAGTACTTC; cdr3_aa: CASSPTGVSYEQYF; v_call: TRBV5-4; d_call: .; clone_size: many; j_call: TRBJ2-7
cdr3_nt: TGCAGTGCTAGACAGGACAGGGGCTCTGGGGCCAACGTCCTGACTTTC; cdr3_aa: CSARQDRGSGANVLTF; v_call: TRBV20-1; d_call: TRBD1; clone_size: .; j_call: TRBJ2-6
cdr3_nt: TGTGCCAGCAGCTTAGCGATAGGACATCAGCCCCAGCATTTT; cdr3_aa: CASSLAIGHQPQHF; v_call: TRBV7-6; d_call: .; clone_size: .; j_call: TRBJ1-5
cdr3_nt: TGTGCCAGCAGCCAAAATCAGGTGCAAGAGACCCAGTACTTC; cdr3_aa: CASSQNQVQETQYF; v_call: TRBV4-2; d_call: .; clone_size: few; j_call: TRBJ2-5
cdr3_nt: TGCGCCAGCAAATACCAAGAGACCCAGTACTTC; cdr3_aa: CASKYQETQYF; v_call: TRBV5-1; d_call: .; clone_size: few; j_call: TRBJ2-5
cdr3_nt: TGCAGTGCTACCGAAGCGGTACAGAGCACAGATACGCAGTATTTT; cdr3_aa: CSATEAVQSTDTQYF; v_call: TRBV20-1; d_call: .; clone_size: many; j_call: TRBJ2-3
cdr3_nt: TGTGCCAGCAGTTTCATATGGGGCAGGAGGGATAATTCACCCCTCCACTTT; cdr3_aa: CASSFIWGRRDNSPLHF; v_call: TRBV28; d_call: .; clone_size: many; j_call: TRBJ1-6
cdr3_nt: TGCGCCAGCAGCTTGGCCATGGGGGGGGTCGAGCAGTACTTC; cdr3_aa: CASSLAMGGVEQYF; v_call: TRBV5-1; d_call: TRBD2; clone_size: few; j_call: TRBJ2-7